These 27 T cell receptor beta chains were all obtained from the same sample, sequenced in a study of control samples from healthy donors and cancer patients. Sequencing was performed with immunoSEQ multiplex PCR; in TCRdb, only in-frame clones are kept and a portion is missing. Of about 75,000 clones listed, roughly 94% are singletons. Specimen: blood. These receptors were taken from a woman in her 40s in good health.

As DNA, the CDR3 is TGTGCCTGGAGTTTCACGCAGGGGGATACTGAAGCTTTCTTT. Its protein is CAWSFTQGDTEAFF. The rearrangement links TRBV30 to TRBJ1-1, with TRBD1 matching over 7 bases. This CDR3 comprises 14 residues. The germline V gene encodes CDR1 GTSNPN and CDR2 SVGIG (reference sequence). V lost 2 bases, J lost 5 bases, and 8 bases stayed unmatched.

This clone showed up just a few times. The chain employs TRBV6-5 and TRBJ1-1, with D possibly being TRBD1 (5 bases). The CDR3 extends over 13 amino acids. From germline, CDR1 is MNHEY and CDR2 SVGAGI. V was clipped by 7 bases and J by 4 bases, with 13 bases between them. CDR3 sequence (DNA): TGTGCCAGCATATTCAGGGAGGGCACTGAAGCTTTCTTT. As protein: CASIFREGTEAFF.

The V call is TRBV27, the J call TRBJ2-1; 9 nucleotides align to TRBD1. Germline-derived CDR1 and CDR2 are MNHEY and SMNVEV (reference sequence). The CDR3 is 15 amino acids. V shed 5 bases and J 4 bases; nucleotides not matched to a gene: 6. The CDR3 DNA follows: TGTGCCAGCAGTAGTGGGACAGGGAGGTACAATGAGCAGTTCTTC. It encodes CASSSGTGRYNEQFF.

V and J are TRBV5-1 and TRBJ1-6, with D uncertain. This CDR3 has 15 residues. The V end was cut by 2 bases, the J end by 7 bases, with 13 bases between. Germline assignment: CDR1 SGHRS and CDR2 YFSETQ. DNA for the CDR3: TGCGCCAGCAGCTTTCGCGAACACTCCAATTCACCCCTCCACTTT. This codes for CASSFREHSNSPLHF. Full variable domain (rest looked up from reference TRBV5-1 and TRBJ1-6): KAGVTQTPRYLIKTRGQQVTLSCSPISGHRSVSWYQQTPGQGLQFLFEYFSETQRNKGNFPGRFSGRQFSNSRSEMNVSTLELGDSALYLCASSFREHSNSPLHFGNGTRLTVT.

CDR3 nucleotides: TGTGCCAGCACCCTCGAAGTGGGAGGGCCGGGAGAGACCCAGTACTTC. Translated: CASTLEVGGPGETQYF. The rearrangement uses TRBV7-6 and TRBJ2-5; 7 bases fit TRBD2. Germline lookup yields CDR1 SGHVS and CDR2 FNYEAQ. Trimming cost V 7 bases and J 4 bases; bases outside gene matches: 15. CDR3 size: 16 residues.

This chain joins TRBV7-9 and TRBJ1-2; unclear D gene. The CDR3 covers 13 residues. The ends were cut back, 6 bases at V and 7 bases at J, with 15 bases in the middle. Germline V gene sequence: CDR1 SEHNR, CDR2 FQNEAQ (reference sequence). The CDR3 DNA is TGTGCCAGCAGTCGCCTTCAGGACCCTGGCTACACCTTC. It is translated as CASSRLQDPGYTF. The whole variable domain, filled in from reference TRBV7-9 and TRBJ1-2, reads DTGVSQNPRHKITKRGQNVTFRCDPISEHNRLYWYRQTLGQGPEFLTYFQNEAQLEKSRLLSDRFSAERPKGSFSTLEIQRTEQGDSAMYLCASSRLQDPGYTFGSGTRLTVV.

This chain connects TRBV19 to TRBJ1-5; possible D gene TRBD1, 6 bases. This CDR3 has 14 amino acids. The germline V gene encodes CDR1 LNHDA and CDR2 SQIVND (reference sequence). V lost 6 bases and J lost 5, with 14 bases in between. As DNA, the CDR3 is TGTGCCAGTAGGGCTACAGGGAACGATCAGCCCCAGCATTTT. This codes for CASRATGNDQPQHF.

V is TRBV29-1 and J is TRBJ1-2, with 7 bases matching TRBD1. Germline V gene sequence: CDR1 SQVTM, CDR2 ANQGSEA. V dropped 6 bases and J dropped 8; count of bases not matched to a gene: 18. The CDR3 is 15 amino acids. The CDR3 DNA sequence: TGCAGCGTCGGTCTCGGGGGAGGGGGCGTTGACGGCTACACCTTC. Protein: CSVGLGGGGVDGYTF.

This chain uses TRBV16 with TRBJ1-1; no clear D gene. Trimming stripped 5 bases from V and 3 bases from J, with 7 bases between. The CDR3 consists of 12 residues. Germline assignment: CDR1 KGHSY and CDR2 FQNENV. The CDR3 spells CASSGWDTEAFF. The DNA of the CDR3 is TGTGCCAGCAGCGGATGGGACACTGAAGCTTTCTTT.

The rearrangement links TRBV7-9 to TRBJ2-7; the D gene is possibly TRBD1 (6 bases). There are 14 residues in the CDR3. V lost 3 bases, J lost 2 bases, and 11 bases lay in between. CDR1 and CDR2 from the germline V gene are SEHNR and FQNEAQ (reference sequence). CDR3 nucleotides: TGTGCCAGCAGCTTTGGTTCAGGGGCCTACGAGCAGTACTTC. This translates into CASSFGSGAYEQYF.

Points on this clone: Germline and junction disagree at one end, which may indicate a read error. The chain uses TRBV5-6 and TRBJ2-1, with D hard to call. The CDR3 has 11 amino acids. The V gene's germline CDR1 is SGHDT and CDR2 YYEEEE. In DNA form, the CDR3 reads TGTGCCAGCAGGGTCGCCAATAAGCAGTTCTTC. It yields the protein CASRVANKQFF.

The chain uses TRBV29-1 and TRBJ2-1; D uncertain. The CDR3 loop spans 14 amino acids. Germline V gene lookup returns CDR1 SQVTM and CDR2 ANQGSEA. V was cut by 6 bases and J by 7 bases, with 19 bases left in between. CDR3 protein: CSVQGLSFTNEQFF. CDR3 DNA sequence: TGCAGCGTCCAAGGGTTGTCGTTTACGAATGAGCAGTTCTTC.

This rearrangement joins TRBV24-1 to TRBJ2-5; D gene unclear. The CDR3 totals 12 residues. Trimming removed 4 bases at V and 5 bases at J, with 7 bases between. Germline V gives CDR1 KGHDR, CDR2 SFDVKD. CDR3 loop: CATSDPWETQYF. The DNA of the CDR3 is TGTGCCACCAGTGACCCCTGGGAGACCCAGTACTTC.

V gene TRBV2 combines with J gene TRBJ2-1; D not resolved. V lost 0 bases and J 3 bases, leaving 9 bases between the germline ends. Germline CDR1 and CDR2: SNHLY and FYNNEI. CDR3 length: 15 amino acids. The CDR3: CASSEAPSHYNEQFF. The CDR3 nucleotides read TGTGCCAGCAGTGAAGCGCCATCCCACTACAATGAGCAGTTCTTC.

J is TRBJ2-1 and V is TRBV6-5, with D possibly matching TRBD2 (6 bases). The V gene lost 7 bases and the J gene lost 3 bases, with 16 bases spanning the gap. Germline V CDR1 and CDR2: MNHEY, SVGAGI. CDR3 length: 15 residues. CDR3 loop: CASTYFGGSYNEQFF. DNA of the CDR3: TGTGCCAGCACCTACTTCGGGGGTAGCTACAATGAGCAGTTCTTC.

The chain has TRBV2 and TRBJ1-6; D possibly corresponds to TRBD1 (6 bases). The V and J ends lost 6 bases and 2 bases respectively, with 14 bases between them. Looked up from germline, CDR1 is SNHLY and CDR2 is FYNNEI. The CDR3 is made up of 16 amino acids. The CDR3 region has the DNA TGTGCCAGCAGGGTCGACAGGAGGACCTATAATTCACCCCTCCACTTT. Translating it yields CASRVDRRTYNSPLHF. Full variable domain (remainder filled in from reference TRBV2 and TRBJ1-6): EPEVTQTPSHQVTQMGQEVILRCVPISNHLYFYWYRQILGQKVEFLVSFYNNEISEKSEIFDDQFSVERPDGSNFTLKIRSTKLEDSAMYFCASRVDRRTYNSPLHFGNGTRLTVT.

The rearrangement links TRBV18 to TRBJ2-5; D not certain. This CDR3 has 14 amino acids. Trimming left V 6 bases short and J 3 bases short, with 14 bases between. Germline CDR1 KGHSH, CDR2 LQKENI. CDR3 region: CASSPRHGEETQYF. DNA for the CDR3: TGTGCCAGCTCTCCGCGACACGGAGAAGAGACCCAGTACTTC.

V gene TRBV7-9 combines with J gene TRBJ2-5, with 9 bases fitting TRBD1. V lost 6 bases and J lost 1; bases outside the gene matches: 6. There are 15 residues in the CDR3. Germline CDR1 reads SEHNR; CDR2 reads FQNEAQ (reference sequence). This CDR3 reads CASRSRDRVQETQYF. The CDR3 DNA is TGTGCCAGCAGGTCCCGGGACAGGGTCCAAGAGACCCAGTACTTC.

The V call is TRBV15, the J call TRBJ1-6; D is perhaps TRBD1 (5 bases). Trimming took 1 base from V and 3 from J, leaving 13 bases between them. There are 17 residues in the CDR3. Germline loops: CDR1 LNHNV, CDR2 YYDKDF (reference sequence). In nucleotides, the CDR3 is TGTGCCACCAGCAGAGTGCGGGGGTTAAGCTATAATTCACCCCTCCACTTT. It translates to CATSRVRGLSYNSPLHF.

This chain connects TRBV4-3 to TRBJ2-2; D is unresolved. The CDR3 is 16 residues long. Deletions cut 0 bases from V and 1 base from J, with 9 bases between. Germline CDR1 reads LGHNA; CDR2 reads YSLEER. The CDR3 loop reads CASSQDHPLNTGELFF. For the CDR3, the DNA is TGCGCCAGCAGCCAAGATCACCCCCTGAACACCGGGGAGCTGTTTTTT.

The gene calls are TRBV4-2 and TRBJ1-5; maybe TRBD1 (5 bases). The CDR3 has 16 amino acids. CDR1 is LGHNA, CDR2 YNFKEQ, per germline. Trimming removed 0 bases from V and 2 bases from J, with 11 bases in between. CDR3 DNA: TGTGCCAGCAGCCAAGATTTTACACAGGGCAATCAGCCCCAGCATTTT. This sequence encodes CASSQDFTQGNQPQHF.

The rearrangement joins TRBV4-3 to TRBJ2-5; D ambiguous. Per germline, CDR1 LGHNA and CDR2 YSLEER. This CDR3 region has 13 residues. Trimming removed 0 bases from V and 5 bases from J, with 7 bases in between. The CDR3 DNA reads TGCGCCAGCAGCCAAGATGTCGAGGAGACCCAGTACTTC. It encodes CASSQDVEETQYF.

This chain connects TRBV2 to TRBJ1-4, with D hard to call. The CDR3 has 11 amino acids. Trimming shortened V by 2 bases and J by 7 bases, and 2 bases separated the two germline ends. Germline-derived CDR1 and CDR2 are SNHLY and FYNNEI. CDR3 sequence: CASSEIEKLFF. The DNA of the CDR3 is TGTGCCAGCAGTGAAATTGAAAAACTGTTTTTT.

In DNA form, the CDR3 reads TGTGCCAGCAGTTCCTGGGTGCAGAACACTGAAGCTTTCTTT. Translation: CASSSWVQNTEAFF. This chain links TRBV28 with TRBJ1-1; no reliable D call. Germline CDR1 MDHEN, CDR2 SYDVKM. The germline V and J ends were trimmed by 4 bases and 1 base, with 10 bases remaining between them. The CDR3 covers 14 residues.

Concerning this clone itself: The same CDR3 also results from other DNA sequences found in this sample. The chain is built from TRBV18 and TRBJ2-7; a possible D gene is TRBD1 (7 bases). The CDR3 loop spans 14 amino acids. CDR1 KGHSH and CDR2 LQKENI come from the germline V gene. The V end lost 2 bases, the J end lost 1 base, and 9 bases lay between the germline ends. The CDR3 spells CASSPAGQSYEQYF. The CDR3 DNA is TGTGCCAGCTCACCAGCGGGACAGTCCTACGAGCAGTACTTC.

This chain connects TRBV6-5 to TRBJ2-7; 11 nucleotides agree with TRBD2. The junction had 8 bases not matched to a gene; V was cut back by 6 bases and J by 7 bases. Per the germline V gene, CDR1 is MNHEY and CDR2 is SVGAGI. The CDR3 has 14 amino acids. The CDR3 DNA reads as TGTGCCAGCAGAGCGTTCGGGACTAGCGGTGAGCAGTACTTC. This sequence encodes CASRAFGTSGEQYF.

The chain is built from TRBV19 and TRBJ2-1, with a weak D call TRBD2 (6 bases). V lost 3 bases and J 10 bases, leaving 19 bases between the germline ends. The CDR3 runs 15 residues. Germline lookup yields CDR1 LNHDA and CDR2 SQIVND (reference sequence). The CDR3 reads CASSIGAGSVYEQFF. CDR3 sequence (DNA): TGTGCCAGTAGTATCGGTGCGGGGTCGGTCTACGAGCAGTTCTTC.